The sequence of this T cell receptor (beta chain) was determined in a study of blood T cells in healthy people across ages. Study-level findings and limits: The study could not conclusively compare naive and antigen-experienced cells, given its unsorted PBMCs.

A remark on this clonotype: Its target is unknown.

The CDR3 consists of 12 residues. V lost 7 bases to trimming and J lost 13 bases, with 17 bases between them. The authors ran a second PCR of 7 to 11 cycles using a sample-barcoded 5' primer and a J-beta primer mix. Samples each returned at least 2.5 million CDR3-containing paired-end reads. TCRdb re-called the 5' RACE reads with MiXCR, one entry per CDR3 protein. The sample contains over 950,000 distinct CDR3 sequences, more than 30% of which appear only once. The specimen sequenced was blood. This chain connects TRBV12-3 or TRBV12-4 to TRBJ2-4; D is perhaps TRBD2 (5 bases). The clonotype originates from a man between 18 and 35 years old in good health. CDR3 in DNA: TGTGCCAGCAATCCGAGCCGGGGTGAGCAGTACTTC. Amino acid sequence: CASNPSRGEQYF.